This TCR beta chain was captured in a study of vaccination and CD4 T cells after COVID-19. Whole-study context: Four females and six males made up the convalescents, with two Hispanic.

Notes on this clonotype: The target antigen is unknown.

Cultured CD4+ T cell DNA was sequenced using the Oncomine TCR Beta short-read assay. TCRdb re-called the PCR reads through MiXCR, storing one row per CDR3 protein. The table records about 14,000 distinct CDR3 sequences, 63% of them present only once. Study findings and constraints: Convalescent participants were relatively few, and none had early post-infection timepoints studied.

The CDR3 runs to 15 residues. Germline loops: CDR1 MDHEN, CDR2 SYDVKM. Trimming pared 4 bases from V and 6 bases from J, leaving 15 bases between. Described treatment: roughly 10-day PBMC culture with coronavirus spike peptide pools or control peptides (ViraFEST assay). The receptor was derived from a human donor who had recovered from COVID-19. The chain combines TRBV28 with TRBJ1-4, with D tentatively TRBD1 (5 bases). The specimen was CD4+ T cells from blood, cultured in vitro. DNA for the CDR3: TGTGCCAGCAGTTCTCAGGGAGGTATTTATGAAAAACTGTTTTTT. Protein: CASSSQGGIYEKLFF.